One and the same sample provided the 26 T cell receptor beta chains below, sequenced in a study of a mutant IDH1 vaccine in newly diagnosed glioma. Stated time point: week 23, last vaccination. In the vaccine, a single dose held 300 ug of the mutant IDH1 20-mer peptide, along with topical imiquimod. No antigen is known for these receptors. The table came from immunoSEQ multiplex PCR; TCRdb's copy has only in-frame clones and leaves some out. Of 25,000 to 30,000 clones in the sample, approximately 80% were seen once. The sample in question was PBMCs, obtained from a glioma patient whose treatment included an IDH1 peptide vaccine. Every receptor here comes from a young woman with glioma.

J is TRBJ2-7 and V is TRBV29-1, with 8 bases identical to TRBD1. Germline trimming cut 1 base from V and 1 base from J; bases unmatched to any gene: 6. This CDR3 is built from 15 residues. CDR1 is SQVTM, CDR2 ANQGSEA, per germline. CDR3 in DNA: TGCAGCGTTGAAGGATCGACAGGGGATTCCTACGAGCAGTACTTC. This codes for CSVEGSTGDSYEQYF.

The chain links TRBV19 to TRBJ1-1, with unresolved D. The CDR3 extends over 13 amino acids. Trimming cost V 3 bases and J 3 bases, with 8 bases left between them. Germline CDR1 reads LNHDA; CDR2 reads SQIVND (reference sequence). The CDR3 region has the DNA TGTGCCAGTAGTATTGTTAGATACACTGAAGCTTTCTTT. It yields the protein CASSIVRYTEAFF.

This clone was observed a handful of times. The chain uses TRBV7-6 and TRBJ1-4; no definite D call. Germline CDR1 SGHVS, CDR2 FNYEAQ. The CDR3 extends over 13 amino acids. Trimming took 1 base from V and 5 from J, leaving 5 bases between them. The CDR3 region is CASSLGGNEKLFF. The CDR3 DNA reads as TGTGCCAGCAGCTTAGGAGGGAATGAAAAACTGTTTTTT.

This chain uses TRBV27 with TRBJ2-7, with 7 bases fitting TRBD1. Trimming removed 2 bases from V and 7 bases from J; junction bases left unmatched: 11. This CDR3 is 15 amino acids long. Germline assignment: CDR1 MNHEY and CDR2 SMNVEV (reference sequence). The CDR3 region is CASSLKRTGNPEQYF. CDR3 bases: TGTGCCAGCAGTTTAAAGAGGACAGGCAACCCAGAGCAGTACTTC.

The genes are TRBV6-5 and TRBJ1-2; tentatively, D is TRBD1 (5 bases). The germline V and J ends were trimmed by 2 bases and 3 bases, with 10 bases remaining between them. Germline lookup yields CDR1 MNHEY and CDR2 SVGAGI. This CDR3 is 14 amino acids long. Here the CDR3 DNA reads TGTGCCAGCAGTTACGGGCAGGGACACTATGGCTACACCTTC. Protein: CASSYGQGHYGYTF.

CDR3 DNA: TGTGCCAGCACCAGGTTGGGGGGCTCGGGTGAAGCTTTCTTT. Residues: CASTRLGGSGEAFF. J is TRBJ1-1 and V is TRBV6-1; tentative D call: TRBD1 (6 bases). CDR3 size: 14 residues. Germline values: CDR1 MNHNS, CDR2 SASEGT. Deletions cut 7 bases from V and 7 bases from J, with 19 bases between.

The J gene is TRBJ1-1, the V gene TRBV5-5, with 10 bases lining up with TRBD1. J was trimmed by 1 base and V by 0 bases; bases with no gene match: 6. The CDR3 length is 17 residues. Germline lookup yields CDR1 SGHKS and CDR2 YYEKEE (reference sequence). CDR3 coding DNA: TGTGCCAGCAGCTTGGGGGTGGGACAGGGGAAGAACACTGAAGCTTTCTTT. This encodes CASSLGVGQGKNTEAFF.

In nucleotides, the CDR3 is TGTGCCAGTACAGAATCTCCGAACACTGAAGCTTTCTTT. It codes for CASTESPNTEAFF. This rearrangement joins TRBV19 to TRBJ1-1; D call uncertain. Trimming took off 7 bases at V and 1 base at J, with 10 bases between the two ends. CDR1 and CDR2 (germline): LNHDA, SQIVND (reference sequence). The length of the CDR3 is 13 residues.

The V gene is TRBV6-5, the J gene TRBJ2-7, with TRBD1 identical over 7 bases. The germline gives CDR1 MNHEY, CDR2 SVGAGI. Unmatched junction bases numbered 8, after V lost 0 bases and J lost 3 bases. The CDR3 sequence is 16 residues long. CDR3: CASSYSRSGTDYEQYF. CDR3 nucleotide sequence: TGTGCCAGCAGTTACTCGAGATCTGGGACAGACTACGAGCAGTACTTC.

The chain carries TRBV4-1 and TRBJ1-2, with D unclear. The germline V and J ends were trimmed by 0 bases and 7 bases, with 9 bases remaining between them. The germline V gene encodes CDR1 MGHRA and CDR2 YSYEKL. The CDR3 runs to 13 residues. As DNA, the CDR3 is TGCGCCAGCAGCCAAGATCCCCACCCTGGCTACACCTTC. Its translation: CASSQDPHPGYTF.

V gene TRBV4-1 combines with J gene TRBJ1-1; D unresolved. The CDR3 covers 15 residues. V was trimmed by 1 base and J by 1 base, leaving 10 bases between them. The V gene's germline CDR1 is MGHRA and CDR2 YSYEKL. The CDR3: CASSQVQTTNTEAFF. Here the CDR3 DNA reads TGCGCCAGCAGCCAAGTTCAGACGACGAACACTGAAGCTTTCTTT.

The chain uses TRBV4-1 and TRBJ1-3; 9 nucleotides match TRBD1. V lost 3 bases, J lost 2 bases, and 8 bases stayed unmatched. The CDR3 has 17 amino acids. Per the germline V gene, CDR1 is MGHRA and CDR2 is YSYEKL. The CDR3 is CASSQGAGTGTGNTIYF. The CDR3 nucleotides are TGCGCCAGCAGCCAGGGGGCCGGGACAGGGACTGGAAACACCATATATTTT.

This clone was seen a few times. This chain uses TRBV6-5 with TRBJ1-6; TRBD1 agrees at 7 bases. The CDR3 sequence is 14 residues long. The V segment lost 6 bases and the J segment 7 bases; nucleotides outside the gene matches: 6. CDR1 is MNHEY, CDR2 SVGAGI, per germline. The CDR3 DNA is TGTGCCAGCAGCCTTGGGACAGAGAATTCACCCCTCCACTTT. It codes for CASSLGTENSPLHF.

The V gene is TRBV6-6, the J gene TRBJ1-1, with D uncertain. Trimming took off 3 bases at V and 7 bases at J, with 9 bases between the two ends. The germline gives CDR1 MNHNY, CDR2 SVGAGI (reference sequence). This CDR3 has 12 amino acids. The CDR3 loop is CASSYLSREAFF. For the CDR3, the DNA is TGTGCCAGCAGTTATCTGAGCCGTGAAGCTTTCTTT.

The chain has TRBV29-1 and TRBJ1-2; perhaps TRBD1 as D (5 bases). CDR1 is SQVTM and CDR2 is ANQGSEA in the germline V gene. Trimming took 4 bases from V and 7 from J, leaving 10 bases between them. CDR3 length: 11 amino acids. The CDR3 nucleotides are TGCAGCGTTGGCCCCGGGGGTGGCTACACCTTC. It yields the protein CSVGPGGGYTF.

The chain uses TRBV29-1 and TRBJ1-1, with D maybe TRBD1 (6 bases). CDR1 and CDR2 (germline): SQVTM, ANQGSEA. V lost 0 bases and J 1 base, leaving 9 bases between the germline ends. The CDR3 spans 14 residues. The CDR3 DNA reads TGCAGCGTTGAAGACACAGGGAGGAACACTGAAGCTTTCTTT. Translating gives CSVEDTGRNTEAFF.

The CDR3 here is CASSTRAGNTIYF. CDR3 DNA sequence: TGTGCCAGTAGTACCCGGGCGGGGAACACCATATATTTT. The chain recombines TRBV19 with TRBJ1-3; no definite D call. Between the trimmed V and J ends, which lost 4 bases and 7 bases, there was a span of 11 bases. Germline V CDR1 and CDR2: LNHDA, SQIVND (reference sequence). There are 13 residues in the CDR3. The full variable domain, with the rest looked up from reference TRBV19 and TRBJ1-3, is DGGITQSPKYLFRKEGQNVTLSCEQNLNHDAMYWYRQDPGQGLRLIYYSQIVNDFQKGDIAEGYSVSREKKESFPLTVTSAQKNPTAFYLCASSTRAGNTIYFGEGSWLTVV.

The chain uses TRBV7-6 and TRBJ2-7, with 10 bases fitting TRBD2. This CDR3 has 14 amino acids. In germline, CDR1 is SGHVS, CDR2 FNYEAQ. The trim removed 0 bases at V and 4 bases at J, leaving 0 bases unmatched. CDR3 amino acids: CASSLASGRYEQYF. As DNA, the CDR3 is TGTGCCAGCAGCTTAGCTAGCGGGAGGTACGAGCAGTACTTC.

The chain combines TRBV5-4 with TRBJ2-1, with D tentatively TRBD1 (6 bases). Germline CDR1 is SGHNT and CDR2 is YYREEE (reference sequence). The CDR3 runs to 16 residues. V was cut by 3 bases and J by 1 base, with 14 bases left in between. The CDR3 loop reads CASSYLTGGSYNEQFF. The CDR3 DNA is TGTGCCAGCAGCTATCTGACAGGCGGATCCTACAATGAGCAGTTCTTC.

V gene TRBV6-5 combines with J gene TRBJ1-1, with TRBD1 as a possible D gene (5 bases). Germline V gene lookup returns CDR1 MNHEY and CDR2 SVGAGI. V lost 7 bases, J lost 4 bases, and 10 bases lay in between. The length of the CDR3 is 12 residues. CDR3 sequence reads: CASTQGGTEAFF. The CDR3 region has the DNA TGTGCCAGCACTCAGGGAGGCACTGAAGCTTTCTTT.

This sequence joins TRBV10-2 and TRBJ1-1, with unresolved D. This CDR3 contains 13 residues. V shed 7 bases and J shed 5 bases, with 14 bases lying between them. Per germline, CDR1 WSHSY and CDR2 SAAADI. The CDR3 nucleotides read TGCGCCAGCACGGTCTCGGGTGGGACTGAAGCTTTCTTT. This codes for CASTVSGGTEAFF.

This clone appeared once. Other DNA sequences in this sample translate to the same CDR3. The chain carries TRBV7-2 and TRBJ2-7, with D uncertain. The CDR3 runs to 14 residues. Germline values: CDR1 SGHTA, CDR2 FQGNSA. With 3 bases removed from V and 2 bases from J, the gap between germline ends came to 11 bases. CDR3 in amino acids: CASSFTDGAYEQYF. CDR3 bases: TGTGCCAGCAGCTTCACTGACGGAGCCTACGAGCAGTACTTC. Full variable domain (outside the CDR3, taken from reference TRBV7-2 and TRBJ2-7): GAGVSQSPSNKVTEKGKDVELRCDPISGHTALYWYRQSLGQGLEFLIYFQGNSAPDKSGLPSDRFSAERTGGSVSTLTIQRTQQEDSAVYLCASSFTDGAYEQYFGPGTRLTVT.

V is TRBV19 and J is TRBJ1-5; perhaps TRBD1 as D (6 bases). The length of the CDR3 is 13 residues. V lost 8 bases and J 7 bases, leaving 15 bases between the germline ends. Germline CDR1 is LNHDA and CDR2 is SQIVND (reference sequence). Written as DNA, the CDR3 is TGTGCCAGTGGGGGCCGGGGAGGACAGCCCCAGCATTTT. This sequence encodes CASGGRGGQPQHF. Full variable domain (missing parts from reference TRBV19 and TRBJ1-5): DGGITQSPKYLFRKEGQNVTLSCEQNLNHDAMYWYRQDPGQGLRLIYYSQIVNDFQKGDIAEGYSVSREKKESFPLTVTSAQKNPTAFYLCASGGRGGQPQHFGDGTRLSIL.

The V and J genes are TRBV27 and TRBJ1-2, with D possibly matching TRBD1 (5 bases). The germline V gene encodes CDR1 MNHEY and CDR2 SMNVEV (reference sequence). Trimming took 4 bases from V and 3 from J, leaving 12 bases between them. The CDR3 spans 14 residues. CDR3 loop: CASSSGGGDYGYTF. In DNA, the CDR3 is TGTGCCAGCAGTTCGGGGGGAGGGGACTATGGCTACACCTTC.

This clone was seen a few times. The chain employs TRBV21-1 and TRBJ2-1; TRBD1 is the table's D call and was not checked against the DNA. TRBV21-1 is an annotated pseudogene. This CDR3 has 15 residues. CDR3 nucleotide sequence: TGTGCCAGCAGCGAGAACAGGCAAAATGACAATGAGCAGTTCTTC. Its protein is CASSENRQNDNEQFF.

The CDR3 sequence is CASSWDSSYEQYF. The CDR3 DNA reads TGCGCCAGCAGCTGGGACAGCTCCTACGAGCAGTACTTC. The rearrangement links TRBV5-1 to TRBJ2-7; TRBD1 matches at 7 bases. V shed 3 bases, J shed 0 bases, and the junction held 0 bases outside the gene matches. Germline V lookup: CDR1 SGHRS, CDR2 YFSETQ. The CDR3 has 13 amino acids. Full variable domain (remainder filled in from reference TRBV5-1 and TRBJ2-7): KAGVTQTPRYLIKTRGQQVTLSCSPISGHRSVSWYQQTPGQGLQFLFEYFSETQRNKGNFPGRFSGRQFSNSRSEMNVSTLELGDSALYLCASSWDSSYEQYFGPGTRLTVT.